The TCR beta chain described here comes from a study of glioma-infiltrating T cells (dated by TCRdb to about 2016). Study-level background: The low-grade gliomas were WHO grade II oligodendrogliomas or astrocytomas, while the glioblastomas were WHO grade IV tumors sampled at initial diagnosis rather than at recurrent diagnosis. The sequencing target for blood libraries was roughly 4.5- to 11-fold coverage of roughly 1 million peripheral T cells. To measure divergence between tissue and blood T-cell populations, each tissue-infiltrating repertoire was compared with the peripheral blood repertoire of the same patient. The paired cohort comprised three low-grade glioma patients, several primary glioblastoma patients and three non-glioma patients contributing non-neoplastic brain tissue. Glioma tissue, non-neoplastic brain tissue and matched peripheral blood mononuclear cells were used as sources from which TCR alpha- and beta-chain repertoires were sequenced. Before surgery, glioma patients were given dexamethasone for six or fewer days. Beyond this particular receptor, the publication reports: Patients with low tissue-blood divergence were marked by a signature set of shared blood CDR3 motifs, and this signature set was depleted in highly divergent patients. Small numbers underpinned the group comparisons: about 8 glioblastoma patients, three low-grade glioma patients and three non-neoplastic patients. In non-neoplastic patients, VJ-independent divergence between tissue and blood fell below expectation, whereas in all gliomas, and especially in low-grade gliomas, the divergence rose above expectation. Tissue and blood shared very few CDR3 sequences, a result attributed to high CDR3 diversity and limited sampling.

Turning to this clonotype: The specificity of this receptor is unknown. No base quality information exists; no much larger clone differs at one position.

Including the terminal cysteine and phenylalanine, the CDR3 comprises 16 residues. Just CDR3 DNA is preserved here, 48 bases in frame from base 1. Ends trimmed: V by 2 bases, J by 0 bases; bases unmatched to a gene: 7. According to the germline V gene, CDR1 reads SNHLY and CDR2 reads FYNNEI. Immediately after resection, surgical brain or tumor specimens were cryofrozen in liquid nitrogen, with peripheral blood cells collected concurrently. The iRepertoire nested amplicon-rescue multiplex PCR (arm-PCR) platform was used to amplify TCR alpha and beta CDR3 regions from RNA. One-step reverse transcription and amplification used about 95-450 ng of tissue mRNA or PBMC total RNA as input. Following bead purification, Illumina adapters were added by a secondary multiplex PCR, and the libraries were gel-purified between 200 and 400 bp. Libraries carried internal 6-nucleotide barcodes used for demultiplexing. Sequencing of libraries was performed on an Illumina MiSeq with 2x220 or 2x250 nucleotide paired-end reads. The published analysis was carried out like this. Paired reads were merged using FLASH 1.2.11 and were aligned to the GRCh37 human genome using BWA-MEM, after which TRA and TRB reads were extracted. V and J assignment used an IMGT-derived reference of cassette sequences and CDR3 motifs that included pseudogenes. Reads were translated in three frames, and productive CDR3s were defined by a C…FGXG motif without stop codons. A clonotype was defined as a unique combination of a V-J cassette pair and a CDR3 amino acid sequence. Filtering of reads was based on Hamming distance, with the threshold set by the sequence error rate of each sample in mapped regions. TCRdb handled the public reads itself, with Q25 trimming in fastp and clone calling in MiXCR, and kept productive beta chains. Entries are consolidated by CDR3 protein sequence, retaining the most common genes and DNA. In this record, the V and J calls reflect TCRdb's handling and not the investigators' own analysis. For this sample there are 300,000 to 450,000 distinct CDR3 sequences; 41% appear just once. About 12% of the sample goes to the ten largest clones.

The receptor was isolated from a human donor with low-grade glioma or glioblastoma, undergoing nonglioma brain surgery, or in good health (not recorded which). The specimen was glioma tissue, nonneoplastic brain tissue, or PBMCs (not recorded which). This chain joins TRBV2 to TRBJ2-7, with 7 central nucleotides matching TRBD2. The nucleotides are TGTGCCAGCAGTGAAACTTGGCCTAGCGGCTCCTACGAGCAGTACTTC. Its coded protein is CASSETWPSGSYEQYF.